This entry lists 30 T cell receptor beta chains sequenced from one sample in a study of T cell repertoires in cytomegalovirus infection. TCRdb fed the reads into MiXCR, producing one record per CDR3 protein. The table records around 280,000 distinct CDR3 sequences, about 9.2% of them present only once. Sequenced input: PBMCs. The receptor set was obtained from a human donor in good health (CMV status not recorded). Some clones in this sample may be carry-over from other donors' samples.

This clonotype was detected many times. The J gene is TRBJ1-5, the V gene TRBV19, with 12 bases matching TRBD1. V was clipped by 5 bases and J by 7 bases; unmatched bases: 3. Germline V gene sequence: CDR1 LNHDA, CDR2 SQIVND (reference sequence). CDR3 size: 14 residues. The CDR3 region has the DNA TGTGCCAGTAGTGGGACAGGGGGCTGGCAGCCCCAGCATTTT. Its protein is CASSGTGGWQPQHF.

This clonotype was observed at least ten times. This chain links TRBV29-1 with TRBJ1-2, with D possibly matching TRBD1 (6 bases). Trimming took off 6 bases at V and 0 bases at J, with 14 bases between the two ends. The length of the CDR3 is 14 residues. CDR1 and CDR2 (germline): SQVTM, ANQGSEA. CDR3 in amino acids: CSVGPRQANYGYTF. In nucleotides, the CDR3 is TGCAGCGTGGGGCCGAGACAGGCTAACTATGGCTACACCTTC. The whole variable domain, remainder taken from reference TRBV29-1 and TRBJ1-2, is SAVISQKPSRDICQRGTSLTIQCQVDSQVTMMFWYRQQPGQSLTLIATANQGSEATYESGFVIDKFPISRPNLTFSTLTVSNMSPEDSSIYLCSVGPRQANYGYTFGSGTRLTVV.

This clonotype has at least ten counts. V is TRBV18 and J is TRBJ2-7; no reliable D call. Germline loops: CDR1 KGHSH, CDR2 LQKENI. The V end lost 6 bases, the J end lost 3 bases, and 12 bases lay between the germline ends. The length of the CDR3 is 13 residues. The DNA of the CDR3 is TGTGCCAGCTCCACCAACTCCTACTACGAGCAGTACGTC. It specifies CASSTNSYYEQYV.

A few counts support this clonotype. The chain couples TRBV27 to TRBJ2-5; D not certain. V gave up 6 bases and J gave up 3 bases, with 8 bases separating them. Germline assignment: CDR1 MNHEY and CDR2 SMNVEV (reference sequence). CDR3 length: 12 amino acids. For the CDR3, the DNA is TGTGCCAGCAGCCACATCAAAGAGACCCAGTACTTC. It encodes CASSHIKETQYF.

This clonotype was counted at least ten times. The chain combines TRBV7-9 with TRBJ2-5; D is unresolved. Germline V lookup: CDR1 SEHNR, CDR2 FQNEAQ (reference sequence). There are 12 residues in the CDR3. With 5 bases removed from V and 6 bases from J, the gap between germline ends came to 10 bases. CDR3 sequence reads: CASSPRGQTQYF. The CDR3 nucleotides read TGTGCCAGCAGCCCGCGAGGTCAGACCCAGTACTTC.

This clonotype was seen repeatedly, ten times or more. The chain has TRBV28 and TRBJ2-7; TRBD2 matches 9 bases. V lost 3 bases, J lost 3 bases, and 9 bases stayed unmatched. The germline V gene encodes CDR1 MDHEN and CDR2 SYDVKM. The CDR3 loop spans 16 amino acids. CDR3 nucleotides: TGTGCCAGCAGTTTTAGGTGGTTAGCGGGGGACTACGAGCAGTACGTC. It is translated as CASSFRWLAGDYEQYV.

Details on this clonotype: Given a much more abundant clone one base away, this may be a read error. The gene calls are TRBV28 and TRBJ2-1; 13 nucleotides agree with TRBD2. The germline CDR1 and CDR2 sequences are MDHEN and SYDVKM. The CDR3 is 14 amino acids. The CDR3 nucleotides are TGTGCCAGCAGCGGACTAGCGGGAGCCAATGCGCAGTTCTTC. Translation gives CASSGLAGANAQFF.

This clonotype was found a few times. V is TRBV5-6 and J is TRBJ1-1; D gene unclear. This CDR3 comprises 15 residues. Germline V gene data show CDR1 as SGHDT and CDR2 as YYEEEE. The V and J ends lost 4 bases and 0 bases respectively, with 13 bases between them. CDR3 region: CASSPDGRMNTEAFF. CDR3 nucleotides: TGTGCCAGCAGCCCTGACGGCAGAATGAACACTGAAGCTTTCTTT.

As regards this clonotype: Possible read error: a much larger clone is one base away. The chain carries TRBV2 and TRBJ1-2; tentative D call: TRBD1 (5 bases). Germline CDR1 SNHLY, CDR2 FYNNEI. The CDR3 runs to 15 residues. Trimming pared 6 bases from V and 7 bases from J, leaving 21 bases between. The CDR3 sequence is CASRDRVRVVAGYTF. The CDR3 coding sequence is TGTGCCAGCAGGGACCGGGTCAGGGTCGTCGCTGGCTACACCTTC. Using reference TRBV2 and TRBJ1-2 for the parts outside the CDR3, the full variable domain is EPEVTQTPSHQVTQMGQEVILRCVPISNHLYFYWYRQILGQKVEFLVSFYNNEISEKSEIFDDQFSVERPDGSNFTLKIRSTKLEDSAMYFCASRDRVRVVAGYTFGSGTRLTVV.

This clonotype occurred many times. V usage is TRBV2 and J usage is TRBJ1-2, with 7 positions matching TRBD1. The junction had 13 bases not matched to a gene; V was cut back by 7 bases and J by 5 bases. CDR1 SNHLY and CDR2 FYNNEI come from the germline V gene. This CDR3 spans 15 amino acids. CDR3 in amino acids: CASIRDEGAAYGYTF. The CDR3, as DNA: TGTGCCAGCATCAGGGACGAGGGGGCTGCTTATGGCTACACCTTC.

The V and J genes are TRBV28 and TRBJ1-2, with D uncertain. The germline V gene encodes CDR1 MDHEN and CDR2 SYDVKM. CDR3 length equals 14 residues. Trimming left V 3 bases short and J 3 bases short, with 11 bases between. CDR3 loop: CASSFFLRDYGYTF. The CDR3 bases are TGTGCCAGCAGTTTCTTCCTCCGGGACTATGGCTACACCTTC.

This clonotype appeared many times. The rearrangement joins TRBV20-1 to TRBJ1-2; D uncertain. Germline-derived CDR1 and CDR2 are DFQATT and SNEGSKA (reference sequence). Trimming left V 1 base short and J 7 bases short, with 13 bases between. The CDR3 has 13 amino acids. CDR3 nucleotides: TGCAGTGCTAGAGTGCCAGGCGGCGGTGGCTACACCTTC. This encodes CSARVPGGGGYTF.

This clonotype showed up many times. The V call is TRBV6-1, the J call TRBJ2-1, with a tentative D call TRBD1 (6 bases). CDR1 and CDR2 from the germline V gene are MNHNS and SASEGT. The CDR3 extends over 13 amino acids. The germline V and J ends were trimmed by 5 bases and 9 bases, with 14 bases remaining between them. CDR3 nucleotides: TGTGCCAGCAGTACCGTGGACAGAACTGAGCAGTTCTTC. It yields the protein CASSTVDRTEQFF.

The chain couples TRBV29-1 to TRBJ1-1; tentative D call: TRBD1 (6 bases). V was cut by 7 bases and J by 0 bases, with 18 bases left in between. This CDR3 is 15 amino acids long. Germline CDR1 is SQVTM and CDR2 is ANQGSEA. DNA for the CDR3: TGCAGCGCCCGGGGGCAGGGTTCATTGAACACTGAAGCTTTCTTT. Encoded protein: CSARGQGSLNTEAFF.

The chain links TRBV2 to TRBJ2-2; 8 positions match TRBD2. J was trimmed by 5 bases and V by 7 bases; bases with no gene match: 9. This CDR3 has 15 amino acids. CDR1 SNHLY and CDR2 FYNNEI come from the germline V gene. The CDR3 spells CASKVLAGRTGELFF. CDR3 nucleotides: TGTGCCAGCAAGGTCCTAGCGGGTAGAACCGGGGAGCTGTTTTTT.

Note on this clonotype: A much larger clone differs from this one at a single base, so this may be a read error. The chain links TRBV14 to TRBJ2-1; maybe TRBD1 (5 bases). This CDR3 has 14 amino acids. Germline CDR1 and CDR2: SGHDN and FVKESK. CDR3 coding DNA: TGTGCCAGCTGCCAAGTAGGGGCATCCAATGAGCAGTTCTTC. It translates to CASCQVGASNEQFF.

This clonotype came up a few times. The chain is built from TRBV18 and TRBJ1-1; D is undetermined. The CDR3 length is 13 residues. Germline V lookup: CDR1 KGHSH, CDR2 LQKENI. V was shortened by 4 bases and J by 3 bases, with 9 bases between the two germline ends. CDR3 amino acids: CASSLVEYTEAFF. The CDR3 DNA is TGTGCCAGCTCACTAGTGGAATACACTGAAGCTTTCTTT.

The CDR3 DNA is TGCAGTGCGACTTGGACAGCCCGTTCCTACGAGCAGTACGTC. Its protein product is CSATWTARSYEQYV. The rearrangement joins TRBV20-1 to TRBJ2-7; tentative D call: TRBD1 (6 bases). The ends were cut back, 6 bases at V and 1 base at J, with 16 bases in the middle. CDR3 size: 14 residues. From germline, CDR1 is DFQATT and CDR2 SNEGSKA (reference sequence).

This clonotype has ten or more counts. The chain is built from TRBV7-9 and TRBJ1-4, with D unresolved. The CDR3 is made up of 14 amino acids. From germline, CDR1 is SEHNR and CDR2 FQNEAQ (reference sequence). V was cut by 10 bases and J by 6 bases, with 18 bases left in between. The CDR3 is CATPTGGSDEKLFF. As DNA, the CDR3 is TGTGCCACCCCGACCGGAGGGAGCGATGAAAAACTGTTTTTT.

This clonotype was detected many times. The chain is built from TRBV7-2 and TRBJ1-1, with D unresolved. Germline loops: CDR1 SGHTA, CDR2 FQGNSA. Trimming removed 3 bases at V and 2 bases at J, with 7 bases between. The CDR3 runs to 13 residues. The CDR3 region is CASSFSRNTEAFF. CDR3 sequence (DNA): TGTGCCAGCAGCTTTTCGAGAAACACTGAAGCTTTCTTT.

This clonotype was detected a few times. The chain links TRBV4-2 to TRBJ1-6; perhaps TRBD1 as D (5 bases). Trimming cost V 0 bases and J 9 bases, with 15 bases left between them. The CDR3 sequence is 16 residues long. The germline V gene encodes CDR1 LGHNA and CDR2 YNFKEQ. The DNA of the CDR3 is TGTGCCAGCAGCCAAGATACGGGGGGGACGGGTTCACCCCTCCACTTT. This translates into CASSQDTGGTGSPLHF.

This clonotype was seen more than once but under ten times. V gene TRBV4-1 combines with J gene TRBJ2-6; possible D gene TRBD1, 5 bases. CDR1 MGHRA and CDR2 YSYEKL come from the germline V gene. The CDR3 has 19 amino acids. The V gene lost 4 bases and the J gene lost 0 bases, with 19 bases spanning the gap. The CDR3, as DNA: TGCGCCAGCAGCCCATTTGAACTCAGGGCTCCCTCTGGGGCCAACGTCCTGACTTTC. Translation gives CASSPFELRAPSGANVLTF.

This clonotype has ten or more counts. V is TRBV20-1 and J is TRBJ2-1, with 14 bases identical to TRBD2. The germline V gene encodes CDR1 DFQATT and CDR2 SNEGSKA (reference sequence). This CDR3 has 16 residues. V was clipped by 0 bases and J by 8 bases; unmatched bases: 6. CDR3 nucleotides: TGCAGTGCTAGAGATCCGGGACTAGCGGGGGTTCATGAGCAGTTCTTC. It specifies CSARDPGLAGVHEQFF.

This clonotype was seen at least ten times. This sequence joins TRBV19 and TRBJ1-2; weak D call: TRBD1 (5 bases). This CDR3 is 15 amino acids long. The ends were cut back, 0 bases at V and 4 bases at J, with 12 bases in the middle. Per germline, CDR1 LNHDA and CDR2 SQIVND (reference sequence). The CDR3 region is CASSIEGPVLYGYTF. The CDR3 nucleotides read TGTGCCAGTAGTATAGAGGGACCTGTTCTCTATGGCTACACCTTC.

The V gene is TRBV5-6, the J gene TRBJ1-3; 7 bases are a match to TRBD1. This CDR3 has 15 residues. J lost 0 bases, V lost 4 bases, and 4 bases had no gene match. Per germline, CDR1 SGHDT and CDR2 YYEEEE. CDR3 coding DNA: TGTGCCAGCAGCCTGGGACAGCCCTCTGGAAACACCATATATTTT. Its protein is CASSLGQPSGNTIYF.

This clonotype was detected ten times or more. The rearrangement uses TRBV10-3 and TRBJ2-1, with 9 bases identical to TRBD1. Germline CDR1 is ENHRY and CDR2 is SYGVKD. The J segment lost 15 bases and the V segment lost 2 bases, leaving 11 bases of the junction unmatched. The CDR3 contains 14 residues. In DNA, the CDR3 is TGTGCCATCAGTGAGACACAGGGGGCCGTGGGCCTGTTCTTC. It encodes CAISETQGAVGLFF.

This clonotype showed up many times. V gene TRBV20-1 combines with J gene TRBJ1-2; D unclear. The CDR3 extends over 10 amino acids. Germline values: CDR1 DFQATT, CDR2 SNEGSKA (reference sequence). Between the trimmed V and J ends, which lost 6 bases and 4 bases, there was a span of 6 bases. The CDR3 region is CSAPAYGYTF. The CDR3 coding sequence is TGCAGTGCACCCGCCTATGGCTACACCTTC.

This clonotype was seen a few times. The chain joins TRBV5-6 to TRBJ1-2, with a possible D match to TRBD1 (6 bases). Trimming pared 2 bases from V and 3 bases from J, leaving 8 bases between. CDR3 size: 13 residues. Germline CDR1 is SGHDT and CDR2 is YYEEEE. The CDR3 sequence: CASSFKGDYGYTF. The CDR3 nucleotides read TGTGCCAGCAGCTTTAAGGGGGACTATGGCTACACCTTC.

This clonotype appeared a single time. Possible read error: a much larger clone is one base away. The chain joins TRBV7-9 to TRBJ2-3; tentative D call: TRBD2 (6 bases). CDR3 length: 13 residues. Germline CDR1 SEHNR, CDR2 FQNEAQ (reference sequence). Trimming left V 1 base short and J 5 bases short, with 7 bases between. The CDR3 DNA sequence: TGTGCCAGCAGCTTAGTGGGAGGAGATACGCAGTATTTT. Translating gives CASSLVGGDTQYF. Together with reference TRBV7-9 and TRBJ2-3, the CDR3 gives the full variable domain: DTGVSQNPRHKITKRGQNVTFRCDPISEHNRLYWYRQTLGQGPEFLTYFQNEAQLEKSRLLSDRFSAERPKGSFSTLEIQRTEQGDSAMYLCASSLVGGDTQYFGPGTRLTVL.

This clonotype was seen at least ten times. J is TRBJ2-5 and V is TRBV7-8; D not resolved. Germline CDR1 SGHVS, CDR2 FQNEAQ. This CDR3 contains 12 residues. V dropped 10 bases and J dropped 4 bases, with 13 bases sitting between them. The CDR3, as DNA: TGTGCCACCTCGAGCCCGGGAGAGACCCAGTACTTC. Translation gives CATSSPGETQYF.